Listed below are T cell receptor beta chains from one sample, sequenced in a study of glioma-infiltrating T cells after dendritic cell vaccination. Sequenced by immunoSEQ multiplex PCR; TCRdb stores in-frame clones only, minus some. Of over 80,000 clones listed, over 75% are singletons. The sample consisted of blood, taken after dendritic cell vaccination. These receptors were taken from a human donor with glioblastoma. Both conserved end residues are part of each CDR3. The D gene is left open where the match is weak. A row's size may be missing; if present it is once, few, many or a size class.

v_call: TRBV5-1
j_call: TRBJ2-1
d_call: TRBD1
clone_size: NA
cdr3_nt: TGCGCCAGCAGCTTCTCGGGACAGTTGGATTACAATGAGCAGTTCTTC
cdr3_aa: CASSFSGQLDYNEQFF

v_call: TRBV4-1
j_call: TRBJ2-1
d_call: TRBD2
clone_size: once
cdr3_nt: TGCGCCAGCAGCCAAGATCACGCGGGAGGACGGTACAATGAGCAGTTCTTC
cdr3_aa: CASSQDHAGGRYNEQFF

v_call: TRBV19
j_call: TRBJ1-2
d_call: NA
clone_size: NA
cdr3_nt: TGTGCCAGTAGTCCGACTCTGGACTATCGAGAAGGCTACACCTTC
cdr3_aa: CASSPTLDYREGYTF

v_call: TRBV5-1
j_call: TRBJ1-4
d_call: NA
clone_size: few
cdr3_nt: TGCGCCAGCAGCTTTTCAGGGACTGGCGAAAAACTGTTTTTT
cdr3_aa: CASSFSGTGEKLFF

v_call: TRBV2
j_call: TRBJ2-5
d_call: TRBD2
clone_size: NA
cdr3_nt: TGTGCCAGCAGTGACGCCCTAGCGGGCCAAGAGACCCAGTACTTC
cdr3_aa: CASSDALAGQETQYF

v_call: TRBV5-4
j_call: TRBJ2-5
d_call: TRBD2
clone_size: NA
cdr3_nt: TGTGCCAGCAGCTTGGCCGGGACTAGTCTAAGAGAGACCCAGTACTTC
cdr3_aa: CASSLAGTSLRETQYF

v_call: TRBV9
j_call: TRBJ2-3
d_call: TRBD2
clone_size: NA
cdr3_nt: TGTGCCAGCAGCGTAGGGGTTAGCGGGTTTTTTGCAGATACGCAGTATTTT
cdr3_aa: CASSVGVSGFFADTQYF

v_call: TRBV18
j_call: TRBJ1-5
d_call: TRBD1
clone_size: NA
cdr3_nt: TGTGCCAGCTCACCAAGCTCCGGGCAGGGGGTTCAGCCCCAGCATTTT
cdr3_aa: CASSPSSGQGVQPQHF

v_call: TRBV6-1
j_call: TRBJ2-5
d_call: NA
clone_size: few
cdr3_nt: TGTGCCAGCAGTGAAGTAGGCGGGGGCCTCCGGGAGACCCAGTACTTC
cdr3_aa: CASSEVGGGLRETQYF

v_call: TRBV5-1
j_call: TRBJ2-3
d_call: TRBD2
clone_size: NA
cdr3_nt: TGCGCCAGCAGCCCGAGGAGCGGGAGAACCACAGATACGCAGTATTTT
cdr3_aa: CASSPRSGRTTDTQYF

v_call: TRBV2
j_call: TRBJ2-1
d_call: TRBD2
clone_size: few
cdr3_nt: TGTGCCAGCAGAGCTAGCGGGGGAGCTTACAATGAGCAGTTCTTC
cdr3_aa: CASRASGGAYNEQFF

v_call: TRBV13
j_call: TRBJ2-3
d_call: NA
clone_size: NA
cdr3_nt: TGTGCCAGCAGCTTAGCCGGGGGAGATACGCAGTATTTT
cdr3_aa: CASSLAGGDTQYF

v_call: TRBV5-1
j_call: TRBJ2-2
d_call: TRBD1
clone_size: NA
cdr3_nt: TGCGCCAGCAGCGAGACAGGGGCAGGCACCGGGGAGCTGTTTTTT
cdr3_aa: CASSETGAGTGELFF

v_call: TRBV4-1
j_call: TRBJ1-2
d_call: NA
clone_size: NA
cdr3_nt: TGCGCCAGCAGCCAACTAGGGGTCTCTAAGGGCTACACCTTC
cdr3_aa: CASSQLGVSKGYTF

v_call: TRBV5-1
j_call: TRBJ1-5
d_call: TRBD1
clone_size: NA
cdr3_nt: TGCGCCAGCAGCGCGGGTCCGGGACAGGATGATCAGCCCCAGCATTTT
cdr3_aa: CASSAGPGQDDQPQHF

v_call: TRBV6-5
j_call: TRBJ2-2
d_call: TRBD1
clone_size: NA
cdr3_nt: TGTGCCAGCAGTTACTCCAGGGGGCGCACCGGGGAGCTGTTTTTT
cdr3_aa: CASSYSRGRTGELFF

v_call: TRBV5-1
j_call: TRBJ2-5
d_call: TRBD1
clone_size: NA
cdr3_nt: TGCGCCAGCAGCCCGACAGGGGAGGTTTGGGAGACCCAGTACTTC
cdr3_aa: CASSPTGEVWETQYF

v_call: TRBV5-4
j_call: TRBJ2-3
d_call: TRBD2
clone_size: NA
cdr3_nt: TGTGCCAGCAGCATCGGGACTAGGCCAGATACGCAGTATTTT
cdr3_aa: CASSIGTRPDTQYF

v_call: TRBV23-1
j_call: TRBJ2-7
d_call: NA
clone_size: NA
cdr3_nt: TGCGCCAGCAGTCAATCTCCGAGGGTTTCCCTTTACGAGCAGTACTTC
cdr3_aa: CASSQSPRVSLYEQYF

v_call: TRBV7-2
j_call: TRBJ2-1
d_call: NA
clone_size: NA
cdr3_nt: TGTGCCAGCAGTCCGGGTCACCTGGATGAGCAGTTCTTC
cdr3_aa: CASSPGHLDEQFF

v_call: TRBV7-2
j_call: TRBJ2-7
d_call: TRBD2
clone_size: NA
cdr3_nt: TGTGCCAGCAGCTGGAGGACTAGGGAGGGACGGATTCCCTACGAGCAGTACTTC
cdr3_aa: CASSWRTREGRIPYEQYF

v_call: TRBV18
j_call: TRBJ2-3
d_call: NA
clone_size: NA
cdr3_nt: TGTGCCAGCTCACCACCGGGGGGAGATACGCAGTATTTT
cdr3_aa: CASSPPGGDTQYF

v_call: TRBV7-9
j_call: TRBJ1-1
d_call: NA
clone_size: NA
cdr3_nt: TGTGCCAGCAGCGGTTGGACAGCCTTGAACACTGAAGCTTTCTTT
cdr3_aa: CASSGWTALNTEAFF

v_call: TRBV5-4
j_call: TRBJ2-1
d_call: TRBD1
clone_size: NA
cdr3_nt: TGTGCCAGCAGCTTCGGGGGACAGGATTACAATGAGCAGTTCTTC
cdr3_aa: CASSFGGQDYNEQFF

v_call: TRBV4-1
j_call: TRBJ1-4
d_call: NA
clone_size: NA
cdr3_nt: TGCGCCAGCAGCCCCAATGAGGGTACTAATGAAAAACTGTTTTTT
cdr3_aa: CASSPNEGTNEKLFF

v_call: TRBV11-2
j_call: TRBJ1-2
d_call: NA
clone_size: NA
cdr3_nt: TGTGCCAGCAGCTTAGTCGTAGCAACAAACTATGGCTACACCTTC
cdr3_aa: CASSLVVATNYGYTF

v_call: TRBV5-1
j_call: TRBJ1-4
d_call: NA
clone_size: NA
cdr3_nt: TGCGCCAGCAGCTTGGTCGGGGGGCTACCTAATGAAAAACTGTTTTTT
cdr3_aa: CASSLVGGLPNEKLFF

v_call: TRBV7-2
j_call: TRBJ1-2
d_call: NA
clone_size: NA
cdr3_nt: TGTGCCAGCAGCTTAGCACAGGCGCCTCGGGGCTACACCTTC
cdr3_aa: CASSLAQAPRGYTF

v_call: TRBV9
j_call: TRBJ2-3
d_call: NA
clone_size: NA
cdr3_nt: TGTGCCAGCAGCGTAGAATCAGGGATTTTCACAGATACGCAGTATTTT
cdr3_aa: CASSVESGIFTDTQYF

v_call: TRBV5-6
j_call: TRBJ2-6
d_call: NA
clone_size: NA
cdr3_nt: TGTGCCAGCCTACAGGGTAGTGGGGCCAACGTTCTGACTTTC
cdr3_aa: CASLQGSGANVLTF

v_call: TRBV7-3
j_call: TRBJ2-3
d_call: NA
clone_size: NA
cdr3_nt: TGTGCCAGCAGCCCCCCAGGGGAAGGAGATACGCAGTATTTT
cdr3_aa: CASSPPGEGDTQYF

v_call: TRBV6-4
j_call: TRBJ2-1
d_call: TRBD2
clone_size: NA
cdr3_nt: TGTGCCAGCAGTGACAGAGCGGGGGCTTTCTTCAGGGATGAGCAGTTCTTC
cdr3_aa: CASSDRAGAFFRDEQFF

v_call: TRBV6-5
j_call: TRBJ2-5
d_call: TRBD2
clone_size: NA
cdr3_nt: TGTGCCAGCAGGAGGACTAGCCAAGAGACCCAGTACTTC
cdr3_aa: CASRRTSQETQYF

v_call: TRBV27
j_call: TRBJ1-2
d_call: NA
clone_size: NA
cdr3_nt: TGTGCCAGCAGTTTATACAGGGCCCTTAACTATGGCTACACCTTC
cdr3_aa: CASSLYRALNYGYTF

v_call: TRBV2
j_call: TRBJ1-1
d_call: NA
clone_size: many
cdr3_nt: TGTGCCAGCAGTTCAAACACTGAAGCTTTCTTT
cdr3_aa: CASSSNTEAFF

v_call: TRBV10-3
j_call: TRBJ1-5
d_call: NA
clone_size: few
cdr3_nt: TGTGCCATCAGCGACAGAAATCAGCCCCAGCATTTT
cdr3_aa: CAISDRNQPQHF

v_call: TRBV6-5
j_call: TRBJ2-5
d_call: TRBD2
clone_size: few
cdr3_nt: TGTGCCAGCAGGTCGGGGGCGGGAGGTTCCGAGACCCAGTACTTC
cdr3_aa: CASRSGAGGSETQYF

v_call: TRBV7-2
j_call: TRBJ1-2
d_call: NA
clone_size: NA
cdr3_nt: TGTGCCAGCAGCTTAGCACGGGGAACTAACTATGGCTACACCTTC
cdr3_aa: CASSLARGTNYGYTF

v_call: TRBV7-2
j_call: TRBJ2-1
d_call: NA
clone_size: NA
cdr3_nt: TGTGCCAGCAACTCTGGGGGGAGGATTAACAATGAGCAGTTCTTC
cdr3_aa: CASNSGGRINNEQFF

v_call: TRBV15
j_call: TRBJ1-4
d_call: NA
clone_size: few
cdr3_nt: TGTGCCACCAGCAGAGTTCGACTCTCAACTAATGAAAAACTGTTTTTT
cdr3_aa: CATSRVRLSTNEKLFF

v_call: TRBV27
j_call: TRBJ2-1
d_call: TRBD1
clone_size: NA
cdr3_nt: TGTGCCAGCAGTTTCCTAGGACAGGGGGCGAGGAATGAGCAGTTCTTC
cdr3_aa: CASSFLGQGARNEQFF

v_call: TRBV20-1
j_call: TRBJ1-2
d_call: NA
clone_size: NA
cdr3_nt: TGCAGTGCTGGGACACCCTATGGCTACACCTTC
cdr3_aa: CSAGTPYGYTF

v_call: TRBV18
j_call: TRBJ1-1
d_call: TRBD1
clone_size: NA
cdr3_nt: TGTGCCAGCTCACCAGGACAGGGGGCTGGCACTGAAGCTTTCTTT
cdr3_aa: CASSPGQGAGTEAFF

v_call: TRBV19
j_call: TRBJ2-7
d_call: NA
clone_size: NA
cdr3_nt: TGTGCCAGTAGTAGCCAGCGGGACAACCCCGAGCAGTACTTC
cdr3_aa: CASSSQRDNPEQYF

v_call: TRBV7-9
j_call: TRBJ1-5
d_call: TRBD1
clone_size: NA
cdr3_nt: TGTGCCAGCAGCCGGGACAGGGAGGAACAGCCCCAGCATTTT
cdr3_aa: CASSRDREEQPQHF

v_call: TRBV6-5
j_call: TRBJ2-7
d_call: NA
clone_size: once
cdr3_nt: TGTGCCAGCAGTTACTCGATTGGGGCCGCTCCCTACGAGCAGTACTTC
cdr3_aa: CASSYSIGAAPYEQYF

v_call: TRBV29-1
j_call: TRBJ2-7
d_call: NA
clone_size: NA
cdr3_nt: TGCAGCGTTGATTCCAGTAACGAGCAGTACTTC
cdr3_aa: CSVDSSNEQYF

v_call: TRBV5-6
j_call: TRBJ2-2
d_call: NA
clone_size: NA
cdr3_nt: TGTGCCAGCAGCCCGGGTCAGTACGGGAACACCGGGGAGCTGTTTTTT
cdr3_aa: CASSPGQYGNTGELFF

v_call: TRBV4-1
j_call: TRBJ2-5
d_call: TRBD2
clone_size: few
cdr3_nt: TGTGCCAGCAGCCAAGAGCGGGGGGGCCAAGAGACCCAGTACTTC
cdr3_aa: CASSQERGGQETQYF

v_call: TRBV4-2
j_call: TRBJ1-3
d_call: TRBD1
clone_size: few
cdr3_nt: TGTGCCAGCAGCCAGGCGACGGGACAGGGCTCTGGAAACACCATATATTTT
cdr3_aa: CASSQATGQGSGNTIYF

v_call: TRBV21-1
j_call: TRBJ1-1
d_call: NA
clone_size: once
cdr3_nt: TGTGCCAGCAGCAAATGGTCCCGGGAGGGACAGCCCACGAGGCGGACTGAAGCTTTCTTT
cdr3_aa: CASSKWSREGQPTRRTEAFF

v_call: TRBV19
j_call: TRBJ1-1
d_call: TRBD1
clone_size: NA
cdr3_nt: TGTGCCAGTACCTGGGGACAGGGGTACACTGAAGCTTTCTTT
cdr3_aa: CASTWGQGYTEAFF

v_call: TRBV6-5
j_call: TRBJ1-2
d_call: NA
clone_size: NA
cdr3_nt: TGTGCCAGCAGTTACTCGGGTGGGGGCGGGCATGGCTACACCTTC
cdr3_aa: CASSYSGGGGHGYTF

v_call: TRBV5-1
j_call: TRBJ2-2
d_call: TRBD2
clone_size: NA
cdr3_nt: TGCGCCAGCAGCTTGGTGGTAGCGGGAGTCGGAACCGGGGAGCTGTTTTTT
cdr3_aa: CASSLVVAGVGTGELFF